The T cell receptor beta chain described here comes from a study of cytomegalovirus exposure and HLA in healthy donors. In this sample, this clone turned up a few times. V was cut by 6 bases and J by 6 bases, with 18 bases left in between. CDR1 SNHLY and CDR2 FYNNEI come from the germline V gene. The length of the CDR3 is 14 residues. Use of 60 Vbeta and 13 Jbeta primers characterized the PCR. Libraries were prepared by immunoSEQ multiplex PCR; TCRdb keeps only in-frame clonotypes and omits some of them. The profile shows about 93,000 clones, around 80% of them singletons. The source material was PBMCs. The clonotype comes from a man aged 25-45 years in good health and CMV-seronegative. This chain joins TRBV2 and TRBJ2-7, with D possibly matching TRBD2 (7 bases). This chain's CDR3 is CASRRGGEGLEQYF. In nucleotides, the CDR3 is TGTGCCAGCAGGAGGGGGGGAGAAGGCCTCGAGCAGTACTTC.